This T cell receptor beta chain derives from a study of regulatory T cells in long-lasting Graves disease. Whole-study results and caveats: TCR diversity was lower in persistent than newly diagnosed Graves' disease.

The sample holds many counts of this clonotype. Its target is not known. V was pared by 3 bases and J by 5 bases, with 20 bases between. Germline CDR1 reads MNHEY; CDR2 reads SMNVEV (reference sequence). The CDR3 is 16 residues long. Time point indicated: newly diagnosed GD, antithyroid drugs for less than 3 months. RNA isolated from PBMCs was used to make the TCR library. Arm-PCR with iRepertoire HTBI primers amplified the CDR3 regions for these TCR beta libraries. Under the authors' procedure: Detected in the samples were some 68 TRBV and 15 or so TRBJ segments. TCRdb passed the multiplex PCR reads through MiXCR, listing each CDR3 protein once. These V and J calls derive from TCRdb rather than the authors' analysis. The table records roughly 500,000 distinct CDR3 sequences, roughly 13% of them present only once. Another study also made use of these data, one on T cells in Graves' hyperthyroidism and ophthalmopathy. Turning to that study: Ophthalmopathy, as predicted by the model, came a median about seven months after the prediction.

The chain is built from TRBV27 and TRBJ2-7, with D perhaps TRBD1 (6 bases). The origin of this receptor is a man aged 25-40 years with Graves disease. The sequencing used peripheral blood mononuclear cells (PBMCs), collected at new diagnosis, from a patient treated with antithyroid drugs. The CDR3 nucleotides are TGTGCCAGCAGTTTTCTGGGACAAGTAGGTCTCCACGAGCAGTACTTC. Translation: CASSFLGQVGLHEQYF.